This TCR beta chain was recovered during a study of T cells in Graves' hyperthyroidism and ophthalmopathy. Comment on this clonotype: Its antigen remains unidentified.

The CDR3 totals 15 residues. Per the germline V gene, CDR1 is SNHLY and CDR2 is FYNNEI. J was trimmed by 10 bases and V by 5 bases; bases with no gene match: 9. Ophthalmopathy cases scored 3 or more on the Clinical Activity Score and 4 or more on NOSPECS grade, with duration below 3 months. Study outcomes and limitations: Before onset, ophthalmopathy was predicted by the model a median about 6.2 months earlier.

Amplified TCR beta CDR3 regions came from RNA transcripts. The HTBI primer set served for first-round RT-PCR of the TCR CDR3. TCRdb re-called the multiplex PCR reads with MiXCR, one entry per CDR3 protein. The sample carries about 460,000 distinct CDR3 sequences, roughly 22% recorded once. Sequencing input: blood. The sequence came from a woman aged 70-85 years with Graves' ophthalmopathy. The chain links TRBV2 to TRBJ1-6; TRBD1 aligns across 9 bases. The CDR3 DNA reads as TGTGCCAGCAGTTCCCGGGACAGGGTCAGGTCACCCCTCCACTTT. It translates to CASSSRDRVRSPLHF.